This TCR beta chain was recovered during a study of human T cells and chemical hapten exposure. At the level of the study: For sensitization, 2% DPC was applied to a roughly 2 cm by roughly 2 cm patch of upper inner arm skin. Whole-study results and caveats: Unchanged with DPC sensitization were TCRs above 1 in 1000 frequency. Relative to control repertoires, expanded TCRs gave rise to significantly more large CDR3 similarity clusters.

This clonotype was counted at least ten times. Its antigen is still unknown. Library construction involved attaching unique molecular identifiers to individual cDNA molecules, which allowed quantitative, reproducible TCR counting. TCRdb fed the RACE reads into MiXCR, producing one record per CDR3 protein. The data contain some 170,000 distinct CDR3 sequences, 28% of them singletons. The V end lost 1 base, the J end lost 3 bases, and 10 bases lay between the germline ends. The CDR3 extends over 14 amino acids. Germline CDR1 LGHDT, CDR2 YNNKEL (reference sequence). Documented time point: patch test 3, about 24 weeks after DPC sensitization. The treatment here: therapeutic diphenylcyclopropenone sensitization with weekly scalp DPC.

The J gene is TRBJ2-7, the V gene TRBV3-1; D could derive from TRBD1 or TRBD2 (5 bases each). This TCR was recovered from a woman aged 18-29 years with alopecia areata. Some clones in this sample may be carry-over from other donors' samples. Sequencing was performed on whole blood, taken in connection with sensitization to the hapten diphenylcyclopropenone (DPC). Here the CDR3 DNA reads TGTGCCAGCAGCCAAGGGGGGAGCCACTACGAGCAGTACTTC. Its protein product is CASSQGGSHYEQYF.